This T cell receptor (beta chain) was retrieved from a study of cytomegalovirus exposure and HLA in healthy donors. As concerns this clone: Its antigen is undetermined.

Study-wide findings and caveats: More clonal expansion characterized HLA-associated TCR beta chains than equally common others in a later analysis. Three chains linked to CMV were shown in vitro to be specific for CMV antigens. Cytomegalovirus association was listed for roughly 160 TCR beta chains.

It was with 60 Vbeta and 13 Jbeta primers that the PCR ran. Assay: immunoSEQ multiplex PCR; the TCRdb copy retains only in-frame clones and omits some. This table holds over 150,000 clones, around 79% found once. Looked up from germline, CDR1 is SGHRS and CDR2 is YFSETQ. The CDR3 length is 14 residues. V dropped 4 bases and J dropped 4 bases, with 15 bases sitting between them. The source of this sequence is a middle-aged man in good health and CMV-seronegative. Sample: PBMCs. The chain uses TRBV5-1 and TRBJ2-7, with no clear D. The CDR3 region has the DNA TGCGCCAGCAGCAGAGAAGGCGGCCTATACGAGCAGTACTTC. Translating gives CASSREGGLYEQYF.